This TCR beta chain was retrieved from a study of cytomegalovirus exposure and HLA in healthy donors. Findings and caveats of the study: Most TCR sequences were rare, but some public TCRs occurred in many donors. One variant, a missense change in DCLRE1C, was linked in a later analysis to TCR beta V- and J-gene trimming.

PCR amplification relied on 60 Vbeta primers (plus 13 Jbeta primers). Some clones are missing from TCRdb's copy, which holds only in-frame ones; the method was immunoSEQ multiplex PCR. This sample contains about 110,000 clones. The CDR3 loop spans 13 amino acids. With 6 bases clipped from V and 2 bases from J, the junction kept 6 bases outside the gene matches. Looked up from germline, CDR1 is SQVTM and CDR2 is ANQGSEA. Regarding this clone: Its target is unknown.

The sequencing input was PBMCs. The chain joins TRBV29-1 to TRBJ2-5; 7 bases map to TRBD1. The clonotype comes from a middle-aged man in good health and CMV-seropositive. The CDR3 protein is CSVKKGQQETQYF. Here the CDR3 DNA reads TGCAGCGTCAAAAAGGGACAGCAAGAGACCCAGTACTTC.